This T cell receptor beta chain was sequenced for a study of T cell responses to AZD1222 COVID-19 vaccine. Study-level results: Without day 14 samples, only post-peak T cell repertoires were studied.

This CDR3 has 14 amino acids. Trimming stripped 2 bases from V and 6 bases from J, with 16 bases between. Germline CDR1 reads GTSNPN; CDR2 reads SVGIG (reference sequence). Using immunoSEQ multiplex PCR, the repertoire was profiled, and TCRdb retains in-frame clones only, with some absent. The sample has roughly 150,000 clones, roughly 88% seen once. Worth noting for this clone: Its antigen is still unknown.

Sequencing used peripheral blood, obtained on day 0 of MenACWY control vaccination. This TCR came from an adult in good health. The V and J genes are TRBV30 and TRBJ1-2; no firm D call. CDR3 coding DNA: TGTGCCTGGAGTCCAATGACTCAAAGACATGGCTACACCTTC. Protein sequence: CAWSPMTQRHGYTF.